The 10 T cell receptor beta chains below all came from one sample that was sequenced in a study of Graves' ophthalmopathy and Graves' hyperthyroidism. Amplification from RNA transcripts yielded the TCR beta CDR3 regions. HTBI primers primed a first-round RT-PCR, and a second-round multiplex PCR followed. TCRdb analysed the multiplex PCR reads with MiXCR anew, one entry per CDR3 protein. The sample yields 400,000 to 450,000 distinct CDR3 sequences, over 20% seen once. The source material was peripheral blood. The receptors come from a woman between 18 and 29 years old with stable Graves' hyperthyroidism.

The V and J genes are TRBV28 and TRBJ2-4; 7 positions agree with TRBD2. The last part of the DNA fits TRBJ2-1 better; the J call may be wrong. The CDR3 totals 15 residues. Germline V gene data show CDR1 as MDHEN and CDR2 as SYDVKM. CDR3 region: CASSSSGLRNNEQFF. CDR3 nucleotides: TGTGCCAGCAGTTCCTCGGGACTAAGGAACAATGAGCAGTTCTTC.

To note about this clonotype: Just one base apart from a much larger clone, this may be a read error. The chain couples TRBV7-2 to TRBJ2-7; D unresolved. Deletions cut 0 bases from V and 5 bases from J, with 14 bases between. CDR1 and CDR2 (germline): SGHTA, FQGNSA. This CDR3 contains 15 residues. The CDR3 region has the DNA TGTGCCAGCAGCTTAGCTCTTGTCTCGGGCCACGAGCAGTACGTC. This translates into CASSLALVSGHEQYV.

In its sample, this clonotype was seen many times. The chain recombines TRBV5-1 with TRBJ2-7, with TRBD1 identical over 8 bases. The CDR3 contains 15 residues. Unmatched junction bases numbered 8, after V lost 3 bases and J lost 3 bases. CDR1 is SGHRS, CDR2 YFSETQ, per germline. The CDR3 region has the DNA TGCGCCAGCAGCTCATCGGGGACAGGCTTCTACGAGCAGTACTTC. Translating gives CASSSSGTGFYEQYF.

This clonotype was detected ten times or more. This rearrangement joins TRBV30 to TRBJ1-1; D is ambiguous. Germline values: CDR1 GTSNPN, CDR2 SVGIG (reference sequence). V was shortened by 1 base and J by 5 bases, with 17 bases between the two germline ends. This CDR3 has 15 residues. CDR3 sequence reads: CAWSDELPGPTEAFF. In DNA, the CDR3 is TGTGCCTGGAGTGACGAACTGCCGGGTCCTACTGAAGCTTTCTTT.

This clonotype was recorded at least ten times. V gene TRBV20-1 combines with J gene TRBJ2-4; D is unclear. The V and J ends lost 3 bases and 9 bases respectively, with 12 bases between them. This CDR3 comprises 12 residues. Germline V gene sequence: CDR1 DFQATT, CDR2 SNEGSKA (reference sequence). This chain's CDR3 is CSASPSLGIQYF. The CDR3 nucleotides read TGCAGTGCTAGTCCCAGTCTGGGCATTCAGTACTTC.

A few counts support this clonotype. This chain links TRBV28 with TRBJ2-7; a weak D match, TRBD1 (5 bases). Deletions cut 3 bases from V and 4 bases from J, with 16 bases between. Germline CDR1 reads MDHEN; CDR2 reads SYDVKM. The CDR3 loop spans 15 amino acids. The CDR3 loop is CASSFTGRAGYEQYF. The CDR3, as DNA: TGTGCCAGCAGTTTTACTGGTAGGGCAGGGTACGAGCAGTACTTC.

At least ten counts were recorded for this clonotype. This chain connects TRBV4-1 to TRBJ2-6, with D maybe TRBD1 (6 bases). Deletions cut 0 bases from V and 0 bases from J, with 6 bases between. CDR3 length equals 16 residues. Germline loops: CDR1 MGHRA, CDR2 YSYEKL. CDR3 sequence (DNA): TGCGCCAGCAGCCAAGAAGGGGGCTCTGGGGCCAACGTCCTGACTTTC. Translation gives CASSQEGGSGANVLTF.

The genes are TRBV20-1 and TRBJ2-7, with D perhaps TRBD2 (5 bases). CDR1 and CDR2 (germline): DFQATT, SNEGSKA (reference sequence). The CDR3 totals 12 residues. V lost 3 bases and J 6 bases, leaving 12 bases between the germline ends. DNA of the CDR3: TGCAGTGCTAGTAACTCCGGGGTCGAGCAGTACTTC. The encoded protein is CSASNSGVEQYF.

This chain connects TRBV12-3 or TRBV12-4 to TRBJ2-2; 7 bases map to TRBD1. V shed 5 bases, J shed 1 base, and the junction held 4 bases outside the gene matches. The CDR3 is made up of 15 amino acids. CDR3 protein: CASSTGTVNTGELFF. CDR3 nucleotide sequence: TGTGCCAGCAGTACTGGGACAGTGAACACCGGGGAGCTGTTTTTT.

This clonotype has only one observation. The rearrangement uses TRBV6-1 and TRBJ2-5, with 9 bases lining up with TRBD1. CDR3 length equals 13 residues. Looked up from germline, CDR1 is MNHNS and CDR2 is SASEGT. V gave up 5 bases and J gave up 9 bases; unmatched junction bases: 7. The chain's CDR3 is CASSPGQGRAQYF. Here the CDR3 DNA reads TGTGCCAGCAGTCCGGGACAGGGACGGGCCCAGTACTTC.